These 5 T cell receptor beta chains share one sample of origin, sequenced in a study of vaccination and CD4 T cells after COVID-19. Cultured CD4+ T cells had their DNA profiled by the Oncomine TCR Beta short-read assay. TCRdb recomputed calls from the PCR reads with MiXCR, one row per CDR3 protein. The table includes over 8,500 distinct CDR3 sequences, around 20% detected once. These TCRs' antigens remain unknown. Treatment here: roughly 10-day PBMC culture with coronavirus spike peptide pools or control peptides (ViraFEST assay). Sequenced material: CD4+ T cells from blood, cultured in vitro, taken after SARS-CoV-2 vaccination. The receptors here all came from a human donor who had recovered from COVID-19.

The chain is built from TRBV12-3 or TRBV12-4 and TRBJ1-6; TRBD1 is a possible D gene (6 bases). The CDR3 has 14 amino acids. V was cut by 3 bases and J by 7 bases, with 10 bases left in between. CDR3 region: CASSFGQRNSPLHF. The CDR3 DNA is TGTGCCAGCAGTTTCGGACAGAGAAATTCACCCCTCCACTTT.

The sample holds one count of this clonotype. At one boundary the junction diverges from the germline segment, which might be a read error. J is TRBJ1-1 and V is TRBV2; TRBD1 matches at 10 bases. CDR1 and CDR2 from the germline V gene are SNHLY and FYNNEI. This CDR3 spans 15 amino acids. The CDR3: CASGDTRDRGVSAFF. CDR3 nucleotides: TGTGCCAGCGGTGACACTCGGGACAGGGGCGTTTCGGCTTTCTTT.

The sample holds a few counts of this clonotype. The chain is built from TRBV18 and TRBJ1-5; D is undetermined. Germline V gene data show CDR1 as KGHSH and CDR2 as LQKENI. This CDR3 comprises 13 residues. The V and J ends lost 2 bases and 4 bases respectively, with 6 bases between them. CDR3 region: CASSPGLNQPQHF. CDR3 coding DNA: TGTGCCAGCTCACCAGGGTTGAATCAGCCCCAGCATTTT.

This chain links TRBV28 with TRBJ2-1; D not certain. V gave up 1 base and J gave up 7 bases, with 5 bases separating them. Looked up from germline, CDR1 is MDHEN and CDR2 is SYDVKM. This CDR3 has 12 amino acids. CDR3 sequence reads: CASSLYGNEQFF. In DNA form, the CDR3 reads TGTGCCAGCAGTTTATACGGGAATGAGCAGTTCTTC.

This clonotype qualifies as medium-sized. The J gene is TRBJ1-2, the V gene TRBV4-3; D remains ambiguous. Germline values: CDR1 LGHNA, CDR2 YSLEER. The CDR3 sequence is 15 residues long. Between the trimmed V and J ends, which lost 0 bases and 2 bases, there was a span of 10 bases. As DNA, the CDR3 is TGCGCCAGCAGCCAAGATGAGGACGGAAACTATGGCTACACCTTC. Translating gives CASSQDEDGNYGYTF.